A single T cell receptor (beta chain) is shown here with its context. Antigen: not known. The sample originates from a study of beta chain features in type 1 diabetes. Losses at the gene ends were 2 bases for V and 4 bases for J; bases not matched to a gene: 6. Germline V gene data show CDR1 as SGHNT and CDR2 as YYREEE (reference sequence). The CDR3 spans 14 residues. Expressed TCRB transcripts were sequenced because the entire RNA isolate underwent reverse transcription. This table comes from immunoSEQ multiplex PCR, and its TCRdb copy is limited to in-frame clones, with some not included. The table has 95,000 to 110,000 clones, under 30% seen once. Findings and limits, study-wide: PCR might show a preference for shorter templates, equally across patients and controls. Moderate yet significant TCRB CDR3 shortening was seen in Type 1 diabetes patients in all four CD4+ subsets.

This TCR derives from a woman aged 18-35 years with type 1 diabetes. The sequenced sample was central memory CD4+ T cells from blood. This rearrangement joins TRBV5-4 to TRBJ2-7, with 7 nucleotides matching TRBD2. The CDR3 DNA is TGTGCCAGCAGCTTTGGGAGGGCCGGGTACGAGCAGTACGTC. Protein sequence: CASSFGRAGYEQYV.